These 19 T cell receptor beta chains share one sample of origin, sequenced in a study of shared clonotypes between healthy human individuals. Using immunoSEQ multiplex PCR, the repertoire was profiled, and TCRdb retains in-frame clones only, with some absent. The sample shows under 850,000 clones, roughly 72% of them seen only once. Sequences were obtained from memory CD4+ T cells sorted from blood. Subset indicated: CD45RA-negative fraction. The receptors come from a woman aged 25 to 39 in good health.

To note about this clone: The sample holds other DNA sequences that translate to the same CDR3. The chain couples TRBV5-1 to TRBJ2-5, with D possibly matching TRBD2 (6 bases). The CDR3 loop spans 14 amino acids. With 4 bases removed from V and 3 bases from J, the gap between germline ends came to 13 bases. Germline V CDR1 and CDR2: SGHRS, YFSETQ. The CDR3 protein is CASSLGGLEETQYF. DNA for the CDR3: TGCGCCAGCAGCCTGGGAGGACTCGAAGAGACCCAGTACTTC.

This clone was counted a few times. The chain combines TRBV2 with TRBJ1-2; D ambiguous. CDR3 length equals 13 residues. Germline lookup yields CDR1 SNHLY and CDR2 FYNNEI. V gave up 9 bases and J gave up 4 bases, with 15 bases separating them. The CDR3 DNA reads TGTGCCAGTCCTGAGGACGGAACCTATGGCTACACCTTC. Translation: CASPEDGTYGYTF.

The rearrangement links TRBV5-1 to TRBJ1-1; 7 bases map to TRBD1. CDR1 is SGHRS, CDR2 YFSETQ, per germline. This CDR3 has 14 residues. J gave up 4 bases and V 4 bases, and 7 bases lay outside the gene matches. DNA of the CDR3: TGCGCCAGCAGCATACAGACAGGGCGCACTGAAGCTTTCTTT. Protein sequence: CASSIQTGRTEAFF. The full variable domain, rest sourced from reference TRBV5-1 and TRBJ1-1, is KAGVTQTPRYLIKTRGQQVTLSCSPISGHRSVSWYQQTPGQGLQFLFEYFSETQRNKGNFPGRFSGRQFSNSRSEMNVSTLELGDSALYLCASSIQTGRTEAFFGQGTRLTVV.

The V call is TRBV7-2, the J call TRBJ2-4; no definite D call. Germline lookup yields CDR1 SGHTA and CDR2 FQGNSA. This CDR3 contains 14 residues. With 8 bases removed from V and 3 bases from J, the gap between germline ends came to 14 bases. The CDR3 DNA follows: TGTGCCAGCCGGCCGGGCGACCGCAAAAACATTCAGTACTTC. This translates into CASRPGDRKNIQYF.

On this clone: This CDR3 is also generated by other DNA sequences in the sample. The rearrangement uses TRBV6-6 and TRBJ2-3, with 9 nucleotides matching TRBD1. The germline V gene encodes CDR1 MNHNY and CDR2 SVGAGI (reference sequence). The CDR3 covers 15 residues. The junction had 1 base not matched to a gene; V was cut back by 0 bases and J by 3 bases. CDR3 in amino acids: CASSYSGTGTDTQYF. CDR3 sequence (DNA): TGTGCCAGCAGTTACTCAGGGACAGGGACAGATACGCAGTATTTT.

This rearrangement joins TRBV28 to TRBJ2-7, with TRBD1 matching over 9 bases. V lost 11 bases and J lost 3; bases outside the gene matches: 5. The CDR3 runs to 12 residues. From germline, CDR1 is MDHEN and CDR2 SYDVKM. DNA for the CDR3: TGTGCCGTTCGGGACAGGGACTACGAGCAGTACTTC. Its translation is CAVRDRDYEQYF.

The V and J genes are TRBV6-1 and TRBJ1-5; a possible D gene is TRBD1 (5 bases). The germline CDR1 and CDR2 sequences are MNHNS and SASEGT. CDR3 length: 15 residues. Trimming took off 1 base at V and 5 bases at J, with 12 bases between the two ends. DNA for the CDR3: TGTGCCAGCAGTGAAGATCCAGGGTTGTATCAGCCCCAGCATTTT. This translates into CASSEDPGLYQPQHF.

The V call is TRBV5-1, the J call TRBJ2-3; possibly TRBD1 for D (6 bases). Germline-derived CDR1 and CDR2 are SGHRS and YFSETQ. The CDR3 runs 14 residues. Trimming stripped 7 bases from V and 0 bases from J, with 12 bases between. CDR3 sequence: CASQRQASTDTQYF. In DNA, the CDR3 is TGCGCCAGCCAAAGACAGGCCAGCACAGATACGCAGTATTTT.

This chain joins TRBV5-1 and TRBJ2-1; 15 bases fit TRBD2. Germline-derived CDR1 and CDR2 are SGHRS and YFSETQ. The V gene end was trimmed by 2 bases and the J gene end by 0 bases; junction bases not matched to a gene: 3. CDR3 length: 18 amino acids. For the CDR3, the DNA is TGCGCCAGCAGCTTCGGACTAGCGGGAGGGAGCTCCTACAATGAGCAGTTCTTC. Translated: CASSFGLAGGSSYNEQFF.

This rearrangement joins TRBV5-1 to TRBJ1-4; D unresolved. Germline CDR1 reads SGHRS; CDR2 reads YFSETQ. The CDR3 has 16 residues. The ends were cut back, 5 bases at V and 1 base at J, with 15 bases in the middle. This chain's CDR3 is CASSPQTGLTNEKLFF. DNA of the CDR3: TGCGCCAGCAGTCCACAGACCGGGCTAACTAATGAAAAACTGTTTTTT.

A remark on this clone: One end of the junction is discordant with germline, which a read error may explain. The V call is TRBV5-5, the J call TRBJ2-5; D call uncertain. Germline CDR1 reads SGHKS; CDR2 reads YYEKEE (reference sequence). CDR3 length: 14 residues. In DNA, the CDR3 is TGTGCCAGCAGGTTGGTTTGGGATCAAGAGACCCAGTACTTC. It yields the protein CASRLVWDQETQYF.

This chain uses TRBV7-9 with TRBJ2-3; no reliable D call. The CDR3 loop spans 14 amino acids. Looked up from germline, CDR1 is SEHNR and CDR2 is FQNEAQ (reference sequence). V lost 5 bases, J lost 2 bases, and 11 bases lay in between. DNA for the CDR3: TGTGCCAGCAGCCGAGACTCTAACACAGATACGCAGTATTTT. It is translated as CASSRDSNTDTQYF.

CDR3 loop: CASSFSASYEQYF. The CDR3, as DNA: TGTGCCAGCAGTTTCTCAGCCAGCTACGAGCAGTACTTC. The gene calls are TRBV2 and TRBJ2-7; D gene unclear. The germline V gene has CDR1 SNHLY and CDR2 FYNNEI. V gave up 5 bases and J gave up 3 bases, with 11 bases separating them. This CDR3 region has 13 residues.

This rearrangement joins TRBV18 to TRBJ2-2; tentatively, D is TRBD2 (6 bases). Trimming removed 6 bases at V and 6 bases at J, with 17 bases between. Germline V gene lookup returns CDR1 KGHSH and CDR2 LQKENI. The CDR3 runs 15 residues. The CDR3 region has the DNA TGTGCCAGCTCTTGGAAGGACGGGAGCGCCGGGGAGCTGTTTTTT. Translated: CASSWKDGSAGELFF.

The chain combines TRBV5-1 with TRBJ1-4, with TRBD1 as a possible D gene (5 bases). V lost 0 bases to trimming and J lost 7 bases, with 13 bases between them. CDR1 is SGHRS and CDR2 is YFSETQ in the germline V gene. The CDR3 covers 15 residues. The CDR3 spells CASSLVQASPEKLFF. CDR3 nucleotides: TGCGCCAGCAGCTTGGTACAGGCGTCGCCTGAAAAACTGTTTTTT.

This chain uses TRBV27 with TRBJ2-5; D gene ambiguous. The V gene lost 6 bases and the J gene lost 2 bases, with 13 bases spanning the gap. CDR3 length equals 14 residues. The germline gives CDR1 MNHEY, CDR2 SMNVEV (reference sequence). The CDR3 reads CASSLTLEQETQYF. CDR3 nucleotides: TGTGCCAGCAGCCTGACCCTAGAACAAGAGACCCAGTACTTC.

The chain joins TRBV11-2 to TRBJ2-5, with D uncertain. The germline V gene encodes CDR1 SGHAT and CDR2 FQNNGV. The CDR3 covers 11 residues. Deletions cut 5 bases from V and 5 bases from J, with 6 bases between. Here the CDR3 reads CASSAQETQYF. As DNA, the CDR3 is TGTGCCAGCAGCGCCCAGGAGACCCAGTACTTC.

This clone was counted at least ten times. This chain uses TRBV28 with TRBJ2-3, with D possibly matching TRBD1 (6 bases). Germline CDR1 and CDR2: MDHEN and SYDVKM. V dropped 6 bases and J dropped 6 bases, with 22 bases sitting between them. This CDR3 has 16 amino acids. In nucleotides, the CDR3 is TGTGCCAGCAGCACCCCCGGGAAGGGGGTGAAGGATACGCAGTATTTT. It translates to CASSTPGKGVKDTQYF.

J is TRBJ2-1 and V is TRBV18; possible D gene TRBD2, 5 bases. Trimming took off 0 bases at V and 11 bases at J, with 8 bases between the two ends. CDR1 is KGHSH, CDR2 LQKENI, per germline. The CDR3 contains 12 residues. The CDR3 is CASSPPGSQQFF. CDR3 nucleotide sequence: TGTGCCAGCTCACCACCGGGGAGCCAGCAGTTCTTC.